The 7 T cell receptor beta chains presented below share a single source sample, sequenced in a study of T cells expressing NK-cell markers. TCRdb reprocessed the 5' RACE reads and reports one entry per CDR3 protein, with no DNA. This listing includes about 460,000 distinct CDR3 sequences. The sequenced sample was blood T cells: a sorted CD56 or NKG2C T cell subset, CD4+ or CD8+ T cells, or bulk PBMC T cells (not recorded which). These receptors were obtained from a woman aged 45-65 years in good health.

This chain links TRBV2 with TRBJ2-1; the D call from TCRdb, TRBD1, cannot be confirmed without DNA. This CDR3 has 16 amino acids. CDR1 is SNHLY and CDR2 is FYNNEI in the germline V gene. CDR3 sequence: CASSIGGDRGYNEQFF. Variable domain in full (rest from reference TRBV2 and TRBJ2-1): EPEVTQTPSHQVTQMGQEVILRCVPISNHLYFYWYRQILGQKVEFLVSFYNNEISEKSEIFDDQFSVERPDGSNFTLKIRSTKLEDSAMYFCASSIGGDRGYNEQFFGPGTRLTVL.

The V call is TRBV3-1, the J call TRBJ1-1. The CDR3 runs 12 residues. The germline gives CDR1 LGHDT, CDR2 YNNKEL (reference sequence). The CDR3 reads CASSQSWGMTFF. Using reference TRBV3-1 and TRBJ1-1 for the parts outside the CDR3, the full variable domain is DTAVSQTPKYLVTQMGNDKSIKCEQNLGHDTMYWYKQDSKKFLKIMFSYNNKELIINETVPNRFSPKSPDKAHLNLHINSLELGDSAVYFCASSQSWGMTFFGQGTRLTVV.

J is TRBJ1-6 and V is TRBV11-2. CDR1 is SGHAT, CDR2 FQNNGV, per germline. CDR3 length: 14 residues. CDR3 region: CASSLEAVNSPLHF.

The chain has TRBV5-1 and TRBJ2-2. There are 14 residues in the CDR3. The germline gives CDR1 SGHRS, CDR2 YFSETQ. The CDR3 spells CASSREVTTGELFF.

The CDR3 loop is CASSITSGRDTQYF. This chain connects TRBV19 to TRBJ2-3; TCRdb proposes TRBD2, but this gene call is untestable without DNA. The germline V gene encodes CDR1 LNHDA and CDR2 SQIVND (reference sequence). CDR3 length: 14 residues.

The J gene is TRBJ2-3, the V gene TRBV7-2; TCRdb gives TRBD1 as the D gene, but with no DNA this cannot be confirmed. The CDR3 covers 16 residues. Germline V gene data show CDR1 as SGHTA and CDR2 as FQGNSA. The CDR3 reads CASSLESGDVTDTQYF.

The chain is built from TRBV24-1 and TRBJ2-7; without DNA, the TCRdb call of TRBD2 cannot be checked. CDR1 and CDR2 (germline): KGHDR, SFDVKD. The CDR3 length is 15 residues. The CDR3 protein is CATSDLRDSMGEQYF.